This entry describes one T cell receptor (beta chain). This record comes from a study of blood T cell repertoires in COVID-19. As processed by the authors: Researchers report that nucleated cell counts were estimated from reference gene primer amplification. The protocol was immunoSEQ multiplex PCR, while the TCRdb copy is restricted to in-frame clones and leaves out a portion. For V, J and clone size, that table is used; D and trimming come from the DNA. The sample shows fewer than 200,000 clones, roughly 85% of them seen only once. This clonotype originated in a middle-aged man with acute or convalescent COVID-19. The sample was peripheral blood.

CDR3 sequence: CASAPFTGRNTEAFF. CDR3 nucleotides: TGTGCCAGTGCGCCCTTTACAGGTCGTAACACTGAAGCTTTCTTT. The chain links TRBV19 to TRBJ1-1; maybe TRBD1 (5 bases). The germline V and J ends were trimmed by 8 bases and 2 bases, with 18 bases remaining between them. The CDR3 loop spans 15 amino acids. Germline values: CDR1 LNHDA, CDR2 SQIVND (reference sequence).